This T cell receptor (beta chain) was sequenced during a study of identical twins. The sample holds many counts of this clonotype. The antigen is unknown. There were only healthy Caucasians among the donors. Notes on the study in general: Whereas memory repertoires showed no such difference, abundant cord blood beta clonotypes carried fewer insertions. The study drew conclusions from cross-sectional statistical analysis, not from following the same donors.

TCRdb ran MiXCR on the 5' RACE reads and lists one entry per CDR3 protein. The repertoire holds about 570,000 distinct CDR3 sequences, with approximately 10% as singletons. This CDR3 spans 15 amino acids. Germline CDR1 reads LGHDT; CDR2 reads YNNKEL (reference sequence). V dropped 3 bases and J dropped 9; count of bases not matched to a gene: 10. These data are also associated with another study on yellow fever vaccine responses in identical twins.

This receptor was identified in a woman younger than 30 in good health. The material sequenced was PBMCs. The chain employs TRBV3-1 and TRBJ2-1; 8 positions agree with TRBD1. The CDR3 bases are TGTGCCAGCAGCCAGGGACGACAGGGGAGGAGTGAGCAGTTCTTC. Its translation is CASSQGRQGRSEQFF.